The rows below give T cell receptor beta chains drawn from one sample of a study of T-cell memory formation after mild COVID-19. TCRdb ran MiXCR on the 5' RACE reads and lists one entry per CDR3 protein. The repertoire holds around 250,000 distinct CDR3 sequences, around 10% seen once, with 20% to 25% in the top ten. Sequencing was performed on PBMCs or a T cell subset sorted from them (not recorded which). The origin of the receptors is a man between 18 and 29 years old who had mild COVID-19 (a few samples of this study predate the infection). Cell type and time point are not known. CDR3s include the opening cysteine and the closing phenylalanine or tryptophan. Fields, in order: clone size, CDR3 length, J gene, D gene, V gene, CDR3 protein, CDR3 DNA. The D gene is left open where the match is weak. Size values are once, few and many counts, or a class for expanded clones, and some rows have none.

few,13,TRBJ1-1,-,TRBV28,CASSPGFSTEAFF,TGTGCCAGCAGTCCGGGCTTCTCCACTGAAGCTTTCTTT
few,16,TRBJ1-6,TRBD1,TRBV7-2,CASSLGQGYLNSPLHF,TGTGCCAGCAGCTTAGGACAGGGATACTTAAATTCACCCCTCCACTTT
many,14,TRBJ1-4,-,TRBV7-2,CASSLSNSGEKLFF,TGTGCCAGCAGCTTATCGAATTCTGGTGAAAAACTGTTTTTT
-,13,TRBJ1-4,-,TRBV7-8,CASSVSQGGKLFF,TGTGCCAGCAGCGTGAGCCAGGGTGGGAAACTGTTTTTT
-,13,TRBJ2-3,-,TRBV23-1,CASSRAITDTQYF,TGCGCCAGCAGTCGCGCCATTACAGATACGCAGTATTTT
-,15,TRBJ2-1,TRBD1,TRBV24-1,CATSGGTGSYNEQFF,TGTGCCACCAGTGGCGGGACAGGGTCCTACAATGAGCAGTTCTTC
many,15,TRBJ2-2,-,TRBV7-2,CASSLAASEGGELFF,TGTGCCAGCAGCTTAGCGGCCAGCGAAGGCGGGGAGCTGTTTTTT
-,14,TRBJ2-7,-,TRBV5-1,CASSLGLGAYEQYF,TGCGCCAGCAGCTTGGGTCTAGGGGCCTACGAGCAGTACTTC
-,16,TRBJ1-3,-,TRBV7-2,CASSPPGRASGNTIYF,TGTGCCAGCAGCCCCCCGGGGAGGGCTTCAGGAAACACCATATATTTT
-,15,TRBJ2-3,-,TRBV27,CASSLKGSPTDTQYF,TGTGCCAGCAGTTTAAAGGGTAGTCCCACAGATACGCAGTATTTT
-,14,TRBJ2-3,-,TRBV5-1,CASSLEVRTDTQYF,TGCGCCAGCAGCTTGGAAGTCCGCACAGATACGCAGTATTTT
-,10,TRBJ1-3,-,TRBV5-1,CATPRNTIYF,TGCGCCACCCCGCGAAACACCATATATTTT
-,14,TRBJ2-2,-,TRBV6-5,CASSYTRNTGELFF,TGTGCCAGCAGTTACACTAGAAACACCGGGGAGCTGTTTTTT
few,14,TRBJ2-5,-,TRBV6-2/TRBV6-3,CASYGGGAQETQYF,TGTGCCAGCTACGGAGGGGGAGCCCAAGAGACCCAGTACTTC
large,12,TRBJ2-1,-,TRBV7-3,CASSATLGEQFF,TGTGCCAGCAGCGCCACCCTGGGCGAGCAGTTCTTC
few,14,TRBJ1-5,-,TRBV2,CASSDGGGNQPQHF,TGTGCCAGCAGCGACGGAGGGGGCAATCAGCCCCAGCATTTT
few,17,TRBJ2-3,TRBD2,TRBV9,CASSRLGLAWGTDTQYF,TGTGCCAGCAGCAGACTGGGACTAGCATGGGGCACAGATACGCAGTATTTT
few,14,TRBJ2-1,-,TRBV20-1,CSARGTLAYNEQFF,TGCAGTGCTAGAGGGACTCTGGCCTACAATGAGCAGTTCTTC
-,18,TRBJ1-5,-,TRBV19,CASSIGPAQTVRNQPQHF,TGTGCCAGTAGTATAGGCCCAGCCCAGACTGTGAGAAATCAGCCCCAGCATTTT
-,15,TRBJ2-5,-,TRBV4-1,CASSQIAEGRKTQYF,TGCGCCAGCAGCCAAATCGCAGAGGGCCGAAAGACCCAGTACTTC
many,15,TRBJ2-7,-,TRBV4-1,CASSQVPGDSYEQYF,TGCGCCAGCAGCCAAGTGCCGGGAGACTCCTACGAGCAGTACTTC
-,16,TRBJ2-3,TRBD1,TRBV7-9,CASRSWTGGHTDTQYF,TGTGCCAGCAGATCCTGGACAGGGGGCCACACAGATACGCAGTATTTT
-,14,TRBJ2-7,-,TRBV20-1,CSARAVDTKYEQYF,TGCAGTGCTAGGGCGGTAGACACCAAATACGAGCAGTACTTC
few,17,TRBJ2-7,-,TRBV4-1,CASSQDQSRGFSYEQYF,TGCGCCAGCAGCCAAGATCAGAGTAGAGGATTCTCCTACGAGCAGTACTTC
few,15,TRBJ2-2,-,TRBV4-3,CASSRYRDHTGELFF,TGCGCCAGCAGCCGGTACCGGGACCACACCGGGGAGCTGTTTTTT
-,14,TRBJ1-1,-,TRBV4-3,CASSQDQRNTEAFF,TGCGCCAGCAGCCAAGATCAAAGGAACACTGAAGCTTTCTTT
many,15,TRBJ2-3,-,TRBV5-1,CASSRTPQEADTQYF,TGCGCCAGCAGCCGGACGCCACAGGAGGCAGATACGCAGTATTTT
-,13,TRBJ2-3,-,TRBV29-1,CSVMMGRGDTQYF,TGCAGCGTTATGATGGGAAGGGGAGATACGCAGTATTTT
few,14,TRBJ2-5,TRBD1,TRBV18,CASSPQQGRETQYF,TGTGCCAGCTCACCACAACAGGGGCGAGAGACCCAGTACTTC
few,14,TRBJ2-5,TRBD1,TRBV12-3/TRBV12-4,CASSFFGTEETQYF,TGTGCCAGCAGTTTCTTTGGGACAGAAGAGACCCAGTACTTC
few,15,TRBJ1-6,-,TRBV5-8,CASSSADRWNSPLHF,TGTGCCAGCAGCTCGGCCGACAGGTGGAATTCACCCCTCCACTTT
many,14,TRBJ1-4,-,TRBV4-2,CASSPQATNEKLFF,TGTGCCAGCAGCCCCCAGGCAACTAATGAAAAACTGTTTTTT
many,16,TRBJ2-1,TRBD2,TRBV4-3,CASSRGLAGAQSEQFF,TGCGCCAGCAGCAGAGGACTAGCGGGGGCGCAGAGTGAGCAGTTCTTC
few,15,TRBJ2-3,-,TRBV7-6,CASSSPGPVTDTQYF,TGTGCCAGCAGCTCCCCGGGGCCGGTTACAGATACGCAGTATTTT
-,14,TRBJ2-1,-,TRBV11-2,CASSPGGPHNEQFF,TGTGCCAGCAGCCCCGGGGGGCCCCACAATGAGCAGTTCTTC
many,11,TRBJ2-1,-,TRBV7-9,CASSLASEQFF,TGTGCCAGCAGCTTAGCCAGTGAGCAGTTCTTC
-,16,TRBJ2-5,-,TRBV5-1,CASSRYGGERQETQYF,TGCGCCAGCAGCCGGTACGGTGGGGAACGCCAAGAGACCCAGTACTTC
-,16,TRBJ2-1,TRBD1,TRBV24-1,CATSDWGTGSYNEQFF,TGTGCCACCAGTGATTGGGGGACAGGATCCTACAATGAGCAGTTCTTC
many,15,TRBJ1-5,-,TRBV6-5,CASRKDSYSNQPQHF,TGTGCCAGCAGGAAGGACAGTTATAGCAATCAGCCCCAGCATTTT
few,17,TRBJ1-5,-,TRBV6-5,CASSSRTEDRYNQPQHF,TGTGCCAGCAGTTCGAGGACAGAAGATAGATACAATCAGCCCCAGCATTTT
few,14,TRBJ2-5,TRBD1,TRBV19,CASSIGQGSETQYF,TGTGCCAGTAGTATCGGACAGGGATCAGAGACCCAGTACTTC
few,16,TRBJ1-1,-,TRBV6-2/TRBV6-3,CASSYPAGGALTEAFF,TGTGCCAGCAGTTACCCCGCGGGGGGCGCGTTGACTGAAGCTTTCTTT
-,15,TRBJ1-6,-,TRBV6-5,CASSYSGRGYSPLHF,TGTGCCAGCAGTTACTCGGGCCGGGGGTACTCACCCCTCCACTTT
-,14,TRBJ2-1,-,TRBV2,CASRAGDSYNEQFF,TGTGCCAGCAGAGCGGGCGACTCCTACAATGAGCAGTTCTTC
-,18,TRBJ2-3,-,TRBV5-5,CASSPNAGTPLSTDTQYF,TGTGCCAGCAGCCCCAACGCGGGTACACCGCTCAGCACAGATACGCAGTATTTT
few,15,TRBJ1-1,-,TRBV29-1,CSVARGGGMNTEAFF,TGCAGCGTTGCCCGGGGGGGTGGGATGAACACTGAAGCTTTCTTT
few,14,TRBJ2-3,TRBD2,TRBV10-2,CASRPGLAADTQYF,TGCGCCAGCAGGCCGGGACTAGCGGCAGATACGCAGTATTTT
few,15,TRBJ2-1,-,TRBV5-5,CASSISAVAYNEQFF,TGTGCCAGCAGCATCAGCGCTGTAGCCTACAATGAGCAGTTCTTC
many,16,TRBJ2-2,-,TRBV27,CASSFFQGGIPGELFF,TGTGCCAGCAGTTTTTTTCAGGGGGGCATCCCCGGGGAGCTGTTTTTT
-,15,TRBJ2-1,TRBD1,TRBV4-2,CASSPGTGDYNEQFF,TGTGCCAGCAGCCCCGGGACAGGGGATTACAATGAGCAGTTCTTC
few,13,TRBJ1-2,-,TRBV15,CATSGQTNYGYTF,TGTGCCACCAGCGGCCAGACGAACTATGGCTACACCTTC
-,14,TRBJ2-7,-,TRBV6-6,CASSYLGSNYEQYF,TGTGCCAGCAGTTACTTAGGGAGCAACTACGAGCAGTACTTC
-,17,TRBJ2-3,-,TRBV11-2,CASSLDALASLSDTQYF,TGTGCCAGCAGCTTAGACGCACTAGCAAGTCTCTCAGATACGCAGTATTTT
-,17,TRBJ2-1,-,TRBV7-2,CASSSTRRRQVYNEQFF,TGTGCCAGCAGCTCCACACGTAGGAGACAGGTCTACAATGAGCAGTTCTTC
-,15,TRBJ2-3,-,TRBV6-5,CASSYRGSSTDTQYF,TGTGCCAGCAGTTACCGGGGGAGCAGCACAGATACGCAGTATTTT
few,16,TRBJ1-5,-,TRBV7-9,CASSLENQGGNQPQHF,TGTGCCAGCAGCTTAGAAAACCAGGGTGGCAATCAGCCCCAGCATTTT
-,14,TRBJ2-3,-,TRBV20-1,CSAAGRADTDTQYF,TGCAGTGCCGCCGGCAGGGCAGACACAGATACGCAGTATTTT